Included here is one TCR beta chain sequence, with context. The antigen is not known. Deletions cut 5 bases from V and 1 base from J, with 12 bases between. This CDR3 is 14 amino acids long. CDR1 SNHLY and CDR2 FYNNEI come from the germline V gene. MiXCR was run by TCRdb on the 5' RACE reads, yielding one entry per CDR3 protein. Of 500,000 or so distinct CDR3 sequences in the sample, roughly 13% are singletons; the top ten hold 0.95% to 1%. These data originate in a study of identical twins. Study-level results: Conclusions were based on cross-sectional statistical analysis, without following the same donors.

The same specimen was also included in a second study, on yellow fever vaccine responses in identical twins. That study adds: Twins reportedly showed a vaccine T cell response that seemed partly convergent and partly personalized.

This receptor was taken from a woman in her late teens or twenties in good health. This chain joins TRBV2 and TRBJ2-7, with D tentatively TRBD1 (6 bases). Sequencing was performed on CD4+ T cells sorted from blood. The CDR3 reads CASSSTGISYEQYF. CDR3 sequence (DNA): TGTGCCAGCAGTTCGACAGGAATTTCCTACGAGCAGTACTTC.